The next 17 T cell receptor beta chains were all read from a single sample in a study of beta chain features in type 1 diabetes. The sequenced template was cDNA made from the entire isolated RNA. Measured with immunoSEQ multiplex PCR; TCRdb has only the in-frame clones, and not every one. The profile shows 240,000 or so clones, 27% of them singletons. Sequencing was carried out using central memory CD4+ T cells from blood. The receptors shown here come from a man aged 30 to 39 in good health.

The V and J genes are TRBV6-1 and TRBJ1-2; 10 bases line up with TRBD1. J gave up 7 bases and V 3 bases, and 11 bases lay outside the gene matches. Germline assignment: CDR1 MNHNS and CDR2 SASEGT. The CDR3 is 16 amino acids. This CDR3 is CASSDPGQGFIGGYTF. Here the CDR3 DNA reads TGTGCCAGCAGTGACCCGGGACAGGGGTTCATTGGTGGCTACACCTTC.

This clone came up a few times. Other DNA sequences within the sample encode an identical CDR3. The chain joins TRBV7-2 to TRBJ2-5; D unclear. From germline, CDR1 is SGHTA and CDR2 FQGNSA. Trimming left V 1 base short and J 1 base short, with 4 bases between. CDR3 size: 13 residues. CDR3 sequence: CASSLGSQETQYF. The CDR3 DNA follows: TGTGCCAGCAGCTTAGGTTCCCAAGAGACCCAGTACTTC.

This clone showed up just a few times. The CDR3 protein is CASSGGVGYEQFF. CDR3 in DNA: TGTGCCAGCAGCGGGGGCGTCGGATATGAGCAGTTCTTC. This rearrangement joins TRBV7-2 to TRBJ2-1; maybe TRBD1 (6 bases). Per germline, CDR1 SGHTA and CDR2 FQGNSA. The CDR3 is 13 amino acids. V lost 5 bases, J lost 8 bases, and 13 bases lay in between.

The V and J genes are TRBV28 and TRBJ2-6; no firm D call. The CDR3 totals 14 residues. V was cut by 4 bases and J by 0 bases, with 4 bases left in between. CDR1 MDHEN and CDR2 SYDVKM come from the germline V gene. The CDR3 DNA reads TGTGCCAGCAGTTCGGTCTCTGGGGCCAACGTCCTGACTTTC. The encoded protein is CASSSVSGANVLTF. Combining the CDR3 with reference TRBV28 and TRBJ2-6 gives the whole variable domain DVKVTQSSRYLVKRTGEKVFLECVQDMDHENMFWYRQDPGLGLRLIYFSYDVKMKEKGDIPEGYSVSREKKERFSLILESASTNQTSMYLCASSSVSGANVLTFGAGSRLTVL.

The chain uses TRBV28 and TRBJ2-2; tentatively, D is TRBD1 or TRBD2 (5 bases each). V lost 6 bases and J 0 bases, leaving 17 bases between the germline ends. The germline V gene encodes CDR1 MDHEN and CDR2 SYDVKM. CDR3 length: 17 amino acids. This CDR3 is CASSPSGASSNTGELFF. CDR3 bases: TGTGCCAGCAGCCCCTCCGGGGCCTCCTCGAACACCGGGGAGCTGTTTTTT. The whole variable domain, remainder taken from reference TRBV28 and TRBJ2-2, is DVKVTQSSRYLVKRTGEKVFLECVQDMDHENMFWYRQDPGLGLRLIYFSYDVKMKEKGDIPEGYSVSREKKERFSLILESASTNQTSMYLCASSPSGASSNTGELFFGEGSRLTVL.

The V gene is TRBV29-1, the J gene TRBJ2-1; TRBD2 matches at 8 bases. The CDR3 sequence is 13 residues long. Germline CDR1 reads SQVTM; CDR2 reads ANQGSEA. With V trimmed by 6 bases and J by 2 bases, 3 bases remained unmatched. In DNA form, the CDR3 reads TGCAGCGTGCGTAGCGGGGCCTACAATGAGCAGTTCTTC. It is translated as CSVRSGAYNEQFF.

The CDR3 DNA sequence: TGTGCCAGCAGCTTGGGTTGGGAGCTGTTTTTT. Protein: CASSLGWELFF. The chain is built from TRBV5-6 and TRBJ2-2, with D unclear. This CDR3 is built from 11 residues. V gave up 0 bases and J gave up 9 bases, with 3 bases separating them. In germline, CDR1 is SGHDT, CDR2 YYEEEE.

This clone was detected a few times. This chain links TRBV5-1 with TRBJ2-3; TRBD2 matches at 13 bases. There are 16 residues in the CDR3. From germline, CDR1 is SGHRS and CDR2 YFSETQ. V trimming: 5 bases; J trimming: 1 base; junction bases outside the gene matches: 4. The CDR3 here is CASRSGTSGGTDTQYF. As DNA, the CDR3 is TGCGCCAGCAGATCCGGGACTAGCGGGGGCACAGATACGCAGTATTTT. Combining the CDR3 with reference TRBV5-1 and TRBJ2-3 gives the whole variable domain KAGVTQTPRYLIKTRGQQVTLSCSPISGHRSVSWYQQTPGQGLQFLFEYFSETQRNKGNFPGRFSGRQFSNSRSEMNVSTLELGDSALYLCASRSGTSGGTDTQYFGPGTRLTVL.

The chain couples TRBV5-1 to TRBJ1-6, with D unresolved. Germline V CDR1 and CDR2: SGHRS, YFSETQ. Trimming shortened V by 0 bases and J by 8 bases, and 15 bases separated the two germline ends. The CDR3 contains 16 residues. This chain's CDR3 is CASSLDYRGRDSPLHF. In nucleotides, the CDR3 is TGCGCCAGCAGCTTGGACTACAGAGGTCGAGATTCACCCCTCCACTTT.

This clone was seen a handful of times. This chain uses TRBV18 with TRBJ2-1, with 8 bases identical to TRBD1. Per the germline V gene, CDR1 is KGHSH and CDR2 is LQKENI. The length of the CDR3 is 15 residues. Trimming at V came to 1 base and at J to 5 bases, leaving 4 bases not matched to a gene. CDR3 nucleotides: TGTGCCAGCTCACCACGGACAGGGTTAAACAATGAGCAGTTCTTC. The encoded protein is CASSPRTGLNNEQFF.

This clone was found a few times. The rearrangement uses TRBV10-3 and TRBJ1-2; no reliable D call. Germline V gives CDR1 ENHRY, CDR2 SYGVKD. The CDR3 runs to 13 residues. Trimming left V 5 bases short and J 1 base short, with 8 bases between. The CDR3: CAISPTDNYGYTF. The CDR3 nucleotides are TGTGCCATCAGTCCAACAGATAACTATGGCTACACCTTC.

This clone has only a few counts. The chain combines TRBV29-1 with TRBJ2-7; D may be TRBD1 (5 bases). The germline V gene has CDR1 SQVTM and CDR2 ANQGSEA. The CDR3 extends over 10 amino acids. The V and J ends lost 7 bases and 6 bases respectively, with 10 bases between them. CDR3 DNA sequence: TGCAGCGCTTTCCAGGGCGAGCAGTACTTC. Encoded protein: CSAFQGEQYF.

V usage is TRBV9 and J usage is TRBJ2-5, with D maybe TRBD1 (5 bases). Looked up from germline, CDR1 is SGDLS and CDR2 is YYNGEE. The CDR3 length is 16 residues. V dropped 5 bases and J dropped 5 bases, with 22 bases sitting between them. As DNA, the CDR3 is TGTGCCAGCAGTCCAAAACCCAGGGCAACAAGGGAGACCCAGTACTTC. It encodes CASSPKPRATRETQYF.

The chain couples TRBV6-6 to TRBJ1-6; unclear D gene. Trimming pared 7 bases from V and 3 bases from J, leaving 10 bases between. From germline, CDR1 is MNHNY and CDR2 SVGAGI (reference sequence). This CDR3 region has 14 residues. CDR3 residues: CASTNGDYNSPLHF. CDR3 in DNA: TGTGCCAGCACCAATGGGGACTATAATTCACCCCTCCACTTT.

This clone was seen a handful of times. In DNA, the CDR3 is TGCAGCGTTTCACAGGATGACTACGAGCAGTACTTC. Translating gives CSVSQDDYEQYF. V is TRBV29-1 and J is TRBJ2-7; D perhaps matches TRBD1 (5 bases). Germline loops: CDR1 SQVTM, CDR2 ANQGSEA. V was trimmed by 5 bases and J by 3 bases, leaving 11 bases between them. The CDR3 is 12 residues long.

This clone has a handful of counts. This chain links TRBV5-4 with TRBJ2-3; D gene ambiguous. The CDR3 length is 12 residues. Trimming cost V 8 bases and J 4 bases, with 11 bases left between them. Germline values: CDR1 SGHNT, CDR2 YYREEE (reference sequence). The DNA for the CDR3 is TGTGCCAGGACCTTTGGGGCAGATACGCAGTATTTT. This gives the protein CARTFGADTQYF.

The DNA for the CDR3 is TGTGCCAGCAGCTTAAACAGCTTAGAGACCCAGTACTTC. Protein product: CASSLNSLETQYF. This sequence joins TRBV11-3 and TRBJ2-5; D uncertain. The CDR3 consists of 13 residues. The germline V gene has CDR1 SGHNT and CDR2 YENEEA. Trimming pared 2 bases from V and 4 bases from J, leaving 8 bases between.